The present TCR beta chain was sequenced within a study of blood T cell repertoires in COVID-19. The CDR3 extends over 13 amino acids. V gave up 10 bases and J gave up 1 base, with 13 bases separating them. CDR1 is SNHLY and CDR2 is FYNNEI in the germline V gene. The protocol was immunoSEQ multiplex PCR, while the TCRdb copy is restricted to in-frame clones and leaves out a portion. The profile shows more than 300,000 clones, 91% of them singletons. Participants reported their clinical history, and cohort assignment relied on those reports. This clone is a singleton in its sample. The source of this sequence is a middle-aged woman who had been exposed to COVID-19. The gene calls are TRBV2 and TRBJ1-1, with D possibly being TRBD1 (5 bases). Sequencing used PBMCs or T cells enriched from blood (not recorded which). CDR3: CATKWGGNTEAFF. The CDR3 region has the DNA TGTGCCACCAAGTGGGGGGGGAACACTGAAGCTTTCTTT.